Each of the 28 T cell receptor beta chains below was sequenced from the same sample in a study of shared clonotypes between healthy human individuals (dated by TCRdb to about 2020). Libraries were built with the immunoSEQ multiplex PCR assay. This immuneACCESS table, as held by TCRdb, lists in-frame sequences with V and J called but not all clones. Of the missing ones, under half trace to an unresolved V gene in checked studies; the others have no known cause. This sample comprises around 430,000 clones, 79% of them detected only once. The biggest ten clones account for 13% of the sample. Material for sequencing was PBMCs. All receptors derive from a middle-aged woman in good health. Some clones in this sample may be carry-over from other donors' samples.

V and J are TRBV7-9 and TRBJ2-5; 7 bases agree with TRBD2. The germline V gene encodes CDR1 SEHNR and CDR2 FQNEAQ (reference sequence). Trimming removed 1 base from V and 2 bases from J; junction bases left unmatched: 10. CDR3 length: 17 residues. The CDR3 DNA sequence: TGTGCCAGCAGCTTAGGTTTGACAGCGGGGCGTCAAGAGACCCAGTACTTC. It specifies CASSLGLTAGRQETQYF.

About this clone itself: Different DNA sequences within this sample yield the same CDR3. V and J are TRBV5-1 and TRBJ2-7; 10 bases map to TRBD1. The CDR3 length is 14 residues. Per the germline V gene, CDR1 is SGHRS and CDR2 is YFSETQ. V was clipped by 4 bases and J by 6 bases; unmatched bases: 7. The CDR3 coding sequence is TGCGCCAGCAGCCCAGGACAGGGGGTTGGCGAGCAGTACTTC. It yields the protein CASSPGQGVGEQYF.

J is TRBJ2-2 and V is TRBV27, with 11 bases aligning to TRBD2. This CDR3 comprises 19 residues. Germline trimming cut 5 bases from V and 5 bases from J; bases unmatched to any gene: 16. CDR1 is MNHEY and CDR2 is SMNVEV in the germline V gene (reference sequence). In nucleotides, the CDR3 is TGTGCCAGCAGTGTATTATATCCTAGCGGGAGGAATAGAACCGGGGAGCTGTTTTTT. This gives the protein CASSVLYPSGRNRTGELFF.

Points on this clone: The junction differs from germline at one of its ends, possibly a read error. The chain joins TRBV10-3 to TRBJ2-7; 8 bases fit TRBD2. This CDR3 has 14 amino acids. The germline V gene encodes CDR1 ENHRY and CDR2 SYGVKD. CDR3 DNA: TGTGCCAGCGGTATAGCGGGATCTGGGGTCGAGCAGCACTTC. Amino acids: CASGIAGSGVEQHF.

This clone has just a few counts. The V gene is TRBV27, the J gene TRBJ2-7; TRBD2 is a possible D gene (6 bases). The length of the CDR3 is 15 residues. Germline V gives CDR1 MNHEY, CDR2 SMNVEV (reference sequence). Trimming cost V 2 bases and J 3 bases, with 14 bases left between them. This CDR3 reads CASSLNVGGNYEQYF. The CDR3 region has the DNA TGTGCCAGCAGTTTAAATGTGGGGGGAAACTACGAGCAGTACTTC.

This rearrangement joins TRBV7-8 to TRBJ2-5; TRBD1 or TRBD2 may be the D gene (5 bases each). Germline assignment: CDR1 SGHVS and CDR2 FQNEAQ. The length of the CDR3 is 16 residues. The ends were cut back, 0 bases at V and 5 bases at J, with 16 bases in the middle. CDR3 in amino acids: CASSLAAGASAETQYF. The CDR3 bases are TGTGCCAGCAGCTTAGCCGCCGGGGCTAGTGCGGAGACCCAGTACTTC.

J is TRBJ1-5 and V is TRBV27; D perhaps matches TRBD1 (6 bases). CDR3 length equals 13 residues. Trimming took 2 bases from V and 7 from J, leaving 9 bases between them. Per germline, CDR1 MNHEY and CDR2 SMNVEV (reference sequence). In nucleotides, the CDR3 is TGTGCCAGCAGTTTAACAGGGTGGCAGCCCCAGCATTTT. Protein sequence: CASSLTGWQPQHF.

The rearrangement uses TRBV28 and TRBJ2-7, with 11 bases that match TRBD2. The germline V gene has CDR1 MDHEN and CDR2 SYDVKM. The CDR3 sequence is 14 residues long. The J segment lost 2 bases and the V segment lost 6 bases, leaving 3 bases of the junction unmatched. The CDR3 is CASSVAGGTYEQYF. In nucleotides, the CDR3 is TGTGCCAGCAGCGTAGCGGGAGGGACCTACGAGCAGTACTTC.

This rearrangement joins TRBV27 to TRBJ2-1; D unclear. V was pared by 5 bases and J by 8 bases, with 10 bases between. Germline V gives CDR1 MNHEY, CDR2 SMNVEV (reference sequence). The CDR3 length is 12 residues. The CDR3 coding sequence is TGTGCCAGCAGTCCCTCTGCCGATGAGCAGTTCTTC. Protein: CASSPSADEQFF.

V usage is TRBV10-2 and J usage is TRBJ2-1, with TRBD1 identical over 7 bases. V gave up 0 bases and J gave up 7 bases; unmatched junction bases: 6. This CDR3 has 15 amino acids. CDR1 and CDR2 (germline): WSHSY, SAAADI. The CDR3 DNA reads TGCGCCAGCAGTGAGTCGTTACAGGGGAAGAATGAGCAGTTCTTC. Translating it yields CASSESLQGKNEQFF.

This rearrangement joins TRBV30 to TRBJ1-6; D uncertain. Looked up from germline, CDR1 is GTSNPN and CDR2 is SVGIG (reference sequence). V was pared by 0 bases and J by 0 bases, with 6 bases between. The CDR3 covers 15 residues. As DNA, the CDR3 is TGTGCCTGGAGTGTGGGGAGCTCCTATAATTCACCCCTCCACTTT. Translating gives CAWSVGSSYNSPLHF.

The rearrangement links TRBV19 to TRBJ2-1; 7 bases are shared with TRBD1. The CDR3 sequence is 14 residues long. J lost 4 bases, V lost 5 bases, and 5 bases had no gene match. Germline V gene lookup returns CDR1 LNHDA and CDR2 SQIVND (reference sequence). CDR3 amino acids: CASSVPGQYNEQFF. Written as DNA, the CDR3 is TGTGCCAGTAGTGTACCGGGACAGTACAATGAGCAGTTCTTC.

The V call is TRBV27, the J call TRBJ2-6; TRBD1 matches 9 bases. CDR3 length: 17 amino acids. The J segment lost 1 base and the V segment lost 6 bases, leaving 7 bases of the junction unmatched. The germline V gene encodes CDR1 MNHEY and CDR2 SMNVEV (reference sequence). The CDR3 loop reads CASRDRGFFSGANVLTF. For the CDR3, the DNA is TGTGCCAGCAGGGACAGGGGATTTTTTTCTGGGGCCAACGTCCTGACTTTC.

This chain connects TRBV15 to TRBJ1-1, with a possible D match to TRBD1 (5 bases). Germline CDR1 and CDR2: LNHNV and YYDKDF (reference sequence). The length of the CDR3 is 13 residues. Trimming stripped 8 bases from V and 1 base from J, with 11 bases between. CDR3 region: CATLQTANTEAFF. DNA for the CDR3: TGTGCCACCCTCCAGACAGCGAACACTGAAGCTTTCTTT.

As regards this clone: A read error is the likely source, as a far larger clone sits one nucleotide away. The chain links TRBV9 to TRBJ1-2; unclear D gene. CDR1 is SGDLS, CDR2 YYNGEE, per germline. There are 13 residues in the CDR3. Deletions cut 3 bases from V and 6 bases from J, with 12 bases between. This CDR3 reads CASSASKNHGYTF. In DNA form, the CDR3 reads TGTGCCAGCAGCGCTTCTAAAAACCATGGCTACACCTTC. The variable domain in full, completed from reference TRBV9 and TRBJ1-2, reads DSGVTQTPKHLITATGQRVTLRCSPRSGDLSVYWYQQSLDQGLQFLIQYYNGEERAKGNILERFSAQQFPDLHSELNLSSLELGDSALYFCASSASKNHGYTFGSGTRLTVV.

V is TRBV9 and J is TRBJ2-6; no clear D gene. The germline V gene encodes CDR1 SGDLS and CDR2 YYNGEE. V was clipped by 0 bases and J by 2 bases, with 9 bases between them. This CDR3 region has 16 residues. The CDR3, as DNA: TGTGCCAGCAGCGTAGCTATGTCAACTGGGGCCAACGTCCTGACTTTC. Its protein is CASSVAMSTGANVLTF.

The chain couples TRBV23-1 to TRBJ2-4; D might be TRBD2 (6 bases). TRBV23-1 is flagged as an ORF with uncertain function. The CDR3 consists of 16 residues. Trimming left V 0 bases short and J 1 base short, with 10 bases between. The CDR3 coding sequence is TGCGCCAGCAGTCAATCTTGGGGGAGGGCCAAAAACATTCAGTACTTC. It specifies CASSQSWGRAKNIQYF.

The V call is TRBV6-4, the J call TRBJ1-5; D is unclear. The CDR3 is made up of 13 amino acids. Germline loops: CDR1 MRHNA, CDR2 SNTAGT. V lost 7 bases and J lost 15, with 22 bases in between. The CDR3 region has the DNA TGTGCCAGCAATAACCGGGAACTTCCGGGAGGGCATTTT. It yields the protein CASNNRELPGGHF.

The gene calls are TRBV5-1 and TRBJ1-1; 7 bases are shared with TRBD1. V was pared by 3 bases and J by 1 base, with 6 bases of the junction left unmatched. This CDR3 contains 15 residues. The germline gives CDR1 SGHRS, CDR2 YFSETQ. The CDR3 coding sequence is TGCGCCAGCAGCTCTAAACAGGGGCCGAACACTGAAGCTTTCTTT. It specifies CASSSKQGPNTEAFF.

The V call is TRBV7-9, the J call TRBJ1-5; perhaps TRBD1 as D (6 bases). Trimming removed 1 base from V and 4 bases from J, with 8 bases in between. This CDR3 is built from 14 residues. The germline V gene has CDR1 SEHNR and CDR2 FQNEAQ (reference sequence). In nucleotides, the CDR3 is TGTGCCAGCAGCTTAGGGCAGGGGAATCAGCCCCAGCATTTT. Translation gives CASSLGQGNQPQHF.

The rearrangement links TRBV29-1 to TRBJ2-1, with 7 bases identical to TRBD2. Germline V lookup: CDR1 SQVTM, CDR2 ANQGSEA. The CDR3 spans 15 residues. J gave up 9 bases and V 0 bases, and 11 bases lay outside the gene matches. CDR3 amino acids: CSVEDRHGRPGEQFF. In DNA form, the CDR3 reads TGCAGCGTTGAAGATCGACACGGGAGGCCGGGTGAGCAGTTCTTC.

The CDR3 loop reads CARSLTGGRVDGYTF. The DNA for the CDR3 is TGTGCCAGAAGCTTAACAGGGGGCCGGGTCGATGGCTACACCTTC. V gene TRBV5-3 combines with J gene TRBJ1-2; 9 bases agree with TRBD1. TRBV5-3 is sorted into the ORF group, with uncertain function. The CDR3 runs 15 residues. The trim removed 2 bases at V and 6 bases at J, leaving 8 bases unmatched.

On this clone: A far more abundant clone sits one base away, making this likely a read error. The same CDR3 can be traced to other DNA sequences in this sample. The V call is TRBV28, the J call TRBJ2-3, with D perhaps matching TRBD1 (5 bases). The CDR3 runs to 13 residues. Germline V gene data show CDR1 as MDHEN and CDR2 as SYDVKM. DNA of the CDR3: TGTGCCAGCAGTTTAGCGTTGACAGATACACAGTATTTT. Its translation: CASSLALTDTQYF. Drawing the rest from reference TRBV28 and TRBJ2-3, the complete variable domain is DVKVTQSSRYLVKRTGEKVFLECVQDMDHENMFWYRQDPGLGLRLIYFSYDVKMKEKGDIPEGYSVSREKKERFSLILESASTNQTSMYLCASSLALTDTQYFGPGTRLTVL.

The chain couples TRBV10-1 to TRBJ2-1; 10 nucleotides align to TRBD2. Trimming at V came to 9 bases and at J to 8 bases, leaving 7 bases not matched to a gene. The CDR3 extends over 13 amino acids. CDR1 and CDR2 from the germline V gene are WNHNN and SYGVQD (reference sequence). CDR3: CARLSGRRDEQFF. The CDR3 DNA follows: TGCGCCAGGCTTAGCGGGAGGAGGGATGAGCAGTTCTTC.

This chain links TRBV14 with TRBJ2-5; possibly TRBD2 for D (6 bases). Germline assignment: CDR1 SGHDN and CDR2 FVKESK. Trimming removed 5 bases from V and 9 bases from J, with 16 bases in between. The CDR3 covers 13 residues. CDR3 bases: TGTGCCAGCAGCTCCGGGACTGATCGGGCCCAGTACTTC. It specifies CASSSGTDRAQYF.

This rearrangement joins TRBV2 to TRBJ2-7; 9 bases fit TRBD1. This CDR3 is built from 15 residues. J was trimmed by 6 bases and V by 4 bases; bases with no gene match: 10. Germline CDR1 and CDR2: SNHLY and FYNNEI. CDR3 bases: TGTGCCAGCAGTGCACTTGCGGGACAGGGTTCCGAGCAGTACTTC. As protein: CASSALAGQGSEQYF.

The V and J genes are TRBV28 and TRBJ1-5; 10 nucleotides agree with TRBD1. Germline V gives CDR1 MDHEN, CDR2 SYDVKM. V lost 7 bases, J lost 5 bases, and 8 bases stayed unmatched. The CDR3 totals 15 residues. Here the CDR3 DNA reads TGTGCCAGCAAGTCCGGACAGGGGGTGCATCAGCCCCAGCATTTT. It codes for CASKSGQGVHQPQHF.

The chain combines TRBV5-1 with TRBJ2-1; 11 bases match TRBD2. CDR3 size: 15 residues. Germline-derived CDR1 and CDR2 are SGHRS and YFSETQ. The ends lost 4 bases at V and 7 bases at J; junction bases unmatched: 7. The CDR3: CASSQPRLAGNEQFF. The CDR3, as DNA: TGCGCCAGCAGCCAGCCCCGACTAGCGGGAAATGAGCAGTTCTTC.